The present TCR beta chain was sequenced within a study of blood T cell repertoires in COVID-19. Study at large: Italy, Spain and the United States were the sources of the convalescent and acute COVID-19 samples. From T cells, B-cell-depleted T cells, or PBMCs came the material, which was cDNA or gDNA.

The ends were cut back, 6 bases at V and 7 bases at J, with 19 bases in the middle. Germline CDR1 reads MDHEN; CDR2 reads SYDVKM. CDR3 length: 16 amino acids. The authors' processing: Reference gene primers were amplified, and this amplification served to estimate nucleated cell counts. Repertoires were generated with immunoSEQ multiplex PCR, while TCRdb's copy carries only in-frame clones and drops some. That table supplies the V and J calls and clone size; D and trimming were determined from the DNA. The sample lists about 50,000 clones, approximately 90% occurring once. This TCR derives from a woman of 80 years or more with acute or convalescent COVID-19. Sequenced material: peripheral blood. The chain carries TRBV28 and TRBJ1-6; a weak D match, TRBD1 (6 bases). The CDR3 sequence is CASSEMTGFGNSPLHF. The CDR3 bases are TGTGCCAGCAGCGAAATGACAGGTTTCGGCAATTCACCCCTCCACTTT.